This T cell receptor beta chain was identified in a study of T cells in Graves' hyperthyroidism and ophthalmopathy (dated by TCRdb to about 2019). Describing the broader study: Peripheral blood samples were taken at the time of initial diagnosis, prior to any treatment. To identify distinguishing TCR V-J signatures, a discovery cohort of 100 patients was used, comprising 40 to 45 with Graves' ophthalmopathy and around 60 with stable Graves' hyperthyroidism. Prospective prediction of ophthalmopathy was tested in an independent validation cohort of some 19 hyperthyroidism patients and some 17 patients who later progressed to ophthalmopathy. The roughly 100 discovery patients were randomly divided into training and test sets at a 7:3 ratio. In addition, the study compared T-cell repertoires in thyroid tissue and in blood from roughly six Graves' hyperthyroidism patients. After sampling, hyperthyroidism patients received methimazole starting at 30 mg daily, and ophthalmopathy patients received high-dose intravenous methylprednisolone. The paper reports TCR Vbeta CDR3 sequencing of 130 to 150 peripheral blood samples: 43 ophthalmopathy, some 80 hyperthyroidism and approximately 17 progressor patients.

Amplification of TCR beta CDR3 regions was carried out from RNA transcripts. The TCR CDR3 was subjected to a first round of RT-PCR using the HTBI primer set and the Qiagen OneStep RT-PCR kit. A second multiplex PCR round built the libraries, followed by size selection and purification. The libraries were sequenced on an Illumina HiSeq2000 using paired-end 100 bp reads. In the paper's pipeline: Raw data were processed with SOAPnuke, discarding reads with adapters, uncalled bases, mean Phred below 15, or no exact constant-primer or identifier match. COPE v1.2.5 was used to merge high-quality paired reads, and clonotypes were defined as unique nucleotide sequences. MiTCR v1.1 was used to align the clonotypes against IMGT TRBV, TRBD and TRBJ reference segments. Analysis was restricted to V-J combinations with a frequency above 0.0001, which covered 99.2% of repertoires. A TCS score was defined as the ratio of F50 (clonal expansion) to E x V (chaos), with BLOSUM62-based TCRdist applied between CDR3 peptides within each V-J. Welch's t-statistics and random forest reduced roughly 500 V-J features to 10 to 15, which were used in a naive Bayes classifier (R e1071). Through fastp at Q25 and MiXCR, TCRdb rebuilt clones from the public reads, retaining in-frame beta chains. For every CDR3 protein sequence, its rows merge into one entry that carries the most common genes and DNA. V and J calls and clone size were set by TCRdb, not the authors. The sample data list roughly 600,000 distinct CDR3 sequences, and about 14% of these were observed just once. The ten top clones hold approximately 12% of the sample.

What the work shows at the level of the full study, not this receptor alone: Most expanded thyroid clonotypes (frequency above 0.001) were also detected in blood, a finding suggesting that blood repertoires may reflect thyroid immune responses. In validation, the model predicted progression to ophthalmopathy a median of 6.5 months before onset, with 65% to 71% sensitivity and more than 72% specificity. Ophthalmopathy was separated from stable hyperthyroidism by a 13 V-J signature model, with 85% to 90% sensitivity and about 81% specificity obtained in cross-validation and 80%/75% obtained in testing. Sample size was not statistically predetermined, and blinding of investigators to group allocation was not performed.

Moderately to severely active disease, a Clinical Activity Score of at least 3, a NOSPECS grade of at least 4, and a duration under 3 months were present in ophthalmopathy patients. Exclusion was applied to patients with uncontrolled infections, other autoimmune diseases, pregnancy or lactation. Clinical symptoms, serum thyroxine and TRAb, thyroid ultrasound, and orbital computed tomography formed the basis for the diagnoses. PBMCs were isolated from about 10 ml of fresh peripheral blood by Ficoll-Paque density gradient centrifugation. Total RNA was extracted with Trizol reagent, and quality was checked on an Agilent 2100 Bioanalyzer. As encoded in the germline V gene, CDR1 is MDHEN while CDR2 is SYDVKM. Between the V and J ends, shortened by 4 bases and 5 bases respectively, the junction contains 18 bases. Measured from the cysteine to the phenylalanine, the CDR3 is 15 residues long. The CDR3 DNA has 45 bases and is translated from base 1.

Points on this clonotype: It has no known antigen specificity. It has no much larger one-base neighbor in the sample; base qualities were not kept.

The chain is assembled from TRBV28 and TRBJ2-7, and perhaps TRBD1 as D gene, on 8 matching bases. The receptor's source is a woman aged 50 to 60 with Graves' ophthalmopathy. Specimen: blood. CDR3 region: CASSSGGGGVNEQYF. The DNA sequence is TGTGCCAGCAGTTCAGGGGGCGGGGGTGTCAACGAGCAGTACTTC.